This T cell receptor (beta chain) was recorded in a study of early stage breast cancer tumors. The wider study: Most invasive tumors, about 75% of the 16, were ER+/PR+/HER2-. Study outcomes and limitations: Comparing each tissue with blood distinguished tumor from normal in 14 of 16 patients.

This clone was counted a single time. Its target is unknown. The CDR3 extends over 14 amino acids. Each sample had two DNA replicates, approximately 0.52 ug blood or roughly 1.4 ug tissue. TCRdb's table, derived via immunoSEQ multiplex PCR, lists solely in-frame clones and lacks some. The profile shows 25,000 to 30,000 clones, about 80% of them singletons. Sequencing was performed on blood. The V call is TRBV7-5, the J call TRBJ2-4; the table's D call, TRBD1, has no DNA check behind it. TRBV7-5 is given as a pseudogene. The clonotype was recovered from a person between 55 and 69 years old with breast cancer. CDR3 residues: CARSPGTGKNIQYF. CDR3 nucleotides: TGTGCCAGAAGCCCGGGGACAGGCAAAAACATTCAGTACTTC.